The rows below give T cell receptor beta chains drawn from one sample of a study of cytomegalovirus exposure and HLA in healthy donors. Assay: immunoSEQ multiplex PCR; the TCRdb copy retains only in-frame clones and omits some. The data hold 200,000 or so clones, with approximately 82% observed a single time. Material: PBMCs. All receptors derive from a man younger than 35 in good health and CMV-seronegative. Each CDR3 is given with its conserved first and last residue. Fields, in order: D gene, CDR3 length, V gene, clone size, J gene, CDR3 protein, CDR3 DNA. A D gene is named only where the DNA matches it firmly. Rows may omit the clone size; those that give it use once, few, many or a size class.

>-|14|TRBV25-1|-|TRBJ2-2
CASTGTSNTGELFF
TGTGCCAGCACCGGGACTTCAAACACCGGGGAGCTGTTTTTT
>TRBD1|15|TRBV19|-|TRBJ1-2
CASSIPTGINYGYTF
TGTGCCAGTAGTATACCGACAGGGATTAACTATGGCTACACCTTC
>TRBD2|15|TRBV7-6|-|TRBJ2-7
CASSLVGTTTDEQYF
TGTGCCAGCAGCTTAGTTGGGACTACCACCGACGAGCAGTACTTC
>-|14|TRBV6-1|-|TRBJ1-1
CASSTQPGNTEAFF
TGTGCCAGCAGTACCCAGCCAGGGAACACTGAAGCTTTCTTT
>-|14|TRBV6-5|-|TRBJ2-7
CASSLVVGSYEQYF
TGTGCCAGCAGCCTAGTAGTGGGTTCCTACGAGCAGTACTTC
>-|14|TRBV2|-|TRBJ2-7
CASSDGGASYEQYF
TGTGCCAGCAGTGATGGGGGGGCCTCCTACGAGCAGTACTTC
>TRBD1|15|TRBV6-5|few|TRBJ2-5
CASRRTGGPQETQYF
TGTGCCAGCAGAAGGACAGGGGGCCCCCAAGAGACCCAGTACTTC
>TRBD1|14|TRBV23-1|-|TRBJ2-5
CASSQYRGGETQYF
TGCGCCAGCAGTCAATACAGGGGCGGAGAGACCCAGTACTTC
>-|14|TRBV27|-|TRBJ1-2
CASSLTRLSYGYTF
TGTGCCAGCAGTCTGACACGATTATCCTATGGCTACACCTTC
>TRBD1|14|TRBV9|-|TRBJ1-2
CASKGGQGDYGYTF
TGTGCCAGCAAGGGAGGACAGGGGGACTATGGCTACACCTTC
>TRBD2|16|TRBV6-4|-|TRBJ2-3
CASRTGLAGVTDTQYF
TGTGCCAGCAGGACAGGACTAGCGGGAGTCACAGATACGCAGTATTTT
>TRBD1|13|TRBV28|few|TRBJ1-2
CASSSTGKAGYTF
TGTGCCAGCAGTTCGACAGGGAAGGCGGGCTACACCTTC
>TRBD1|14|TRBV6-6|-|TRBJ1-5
CASSWDRDNQPQHF
TGTGCCAGCAGTTGGGACAGGGACAATCAGCCCCAGCATTTT
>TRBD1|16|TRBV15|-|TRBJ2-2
CATSRTGADSTGELFF
TGTGCCACCAGCAGGACAGGGGCGGACTCCACCGGGGAGCTGTTTTTT
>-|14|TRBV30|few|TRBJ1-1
CACENRHLNTEAFF
TGTGCCTGCGAAAACCGACACCTGAACACTGAAGCTTTCTTT
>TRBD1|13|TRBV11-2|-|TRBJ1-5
CASSRQGDQPQHF
TGTGCCAGCAGTCGACAGGGGGATCAGCCCCAGCATTTT